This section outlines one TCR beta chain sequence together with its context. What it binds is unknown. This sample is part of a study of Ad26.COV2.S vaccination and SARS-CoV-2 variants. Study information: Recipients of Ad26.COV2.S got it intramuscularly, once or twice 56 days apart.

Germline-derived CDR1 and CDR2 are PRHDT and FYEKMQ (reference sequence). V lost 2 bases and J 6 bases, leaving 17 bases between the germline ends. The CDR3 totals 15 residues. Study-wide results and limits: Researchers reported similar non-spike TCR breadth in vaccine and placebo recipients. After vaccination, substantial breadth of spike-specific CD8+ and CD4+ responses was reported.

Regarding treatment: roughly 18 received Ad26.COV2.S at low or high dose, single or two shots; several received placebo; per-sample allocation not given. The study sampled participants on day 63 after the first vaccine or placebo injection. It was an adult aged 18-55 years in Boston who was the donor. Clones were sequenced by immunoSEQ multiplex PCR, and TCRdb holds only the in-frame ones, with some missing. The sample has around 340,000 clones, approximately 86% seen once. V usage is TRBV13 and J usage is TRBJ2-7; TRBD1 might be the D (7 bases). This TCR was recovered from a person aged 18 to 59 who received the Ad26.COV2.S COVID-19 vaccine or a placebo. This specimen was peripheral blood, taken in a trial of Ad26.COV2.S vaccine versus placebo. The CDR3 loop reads CASSLHGGGGPEQYF. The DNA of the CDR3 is TGTGCCAGCAGCTTACATGGAGGGGGCGGTCCCGAGCAGTACTTC.